This TCR beta chain emerged from a study of CD8 T cells in Susac syndrome. Study-wide results and caveats: The authors acknowledged that their TCR sequencing and HLA analysis involved a relatively small number of individuals.

As regards this clonotype: Its target is unknown.

In germline, CDR1 is SEHNR, CDR2 FQNEAQ (reference sequence). V was trimmed by 3 bases and J by 3 bases, leaving 17 bases between them. The CDR3 has 16 residues. TCR beta was sequenced from blood CD8+ and CD4+ T cells. TEMRA cells were FACS-enriched, and CD8+ and CD4+ T cells were isolated negatively. When the RNA was reverse transcribed, random hexamers were used with an input of 0.5 to 1 ug. TCR beta CDR3 was amplified by immunoSEQ multiplex PCR. This amplification extended across 54 Vbeta and 13 Jbeta segments. TCRdb re-called the immunoSEQ multiplex PCR reads with MiXCR, one entry per CDR3 protein. The sample has a few hundred thousand distinct CDR3 sequences, 92% seen once.

The sample comprised CD8+ T cells from PBMCs. This chain links TRBV7-9 with TRBJ1-2, with D possibly TRBD1 on 5 matching bases. The source is a human donor with multiple sclerosis. CDR3 amino acids: CASSFHLDTGYYGYTF. CDR3 nucleotide sequence: TGTGCCAGCAGCTTCCATCTGGACACGGGGTACTATGGCTACACCTTC. The whole variable domain, remainder taken from reference TRBV7-9 and TRBJ1-2, is DTGVSQNPRHKITKRGQNVTFRCDPISEHNRLYWYRQTLGQGPEFLTYFQNEAQLEKSRLLSDRFSAERPKGSFSTLEIQRTEQGDSAMYLCASSFHLDTGYYGYTFGSGTRLTVV.